This T cell receptor (beta chain) was sequenced for a study of T cell responses to AZD1222 COVID-19 vaccine. Findings of the study overall: Reports indicate that nearly half of spike-specific TCRs are directed at unmutated variant regions. Spike-specific TCR breadth and depth both grew after two AZD1222 doses. Repertoires in all cases were sampled only once the peak T cell response had passed. Females outnumbered males among donors, who were mostly white British; clonal diversity was possibly underestimated.

As regards this clone: What it recognizes is unknown.

This table comes from immunoSEQ multiplex PCR, and its TCRdb copy is limited to in-frame clones, with some not included. The table records 150,000 to 200,000 clones, around 92% of them present only once. This CDR3 contains 13 residues. With 2 bases removed from V and 0 bases from J, the gap between germline ends came to 4 bases. Germline-derived CDR1 and CDR2 are MDHEN and SYDVKM. This chain uses TRBV28 with TRBJ1-1; no firm D call. The origin of this receptor is an adult in good health. The source was peripheral blood, collected on day 0 of AZD1222 vaccination. The CDR3 bases are TGTGCCAGCAGTTTACCCGTGAACACTGAAGCTTTCTTT. This sequence encodes CASSLPVNTEAFF.